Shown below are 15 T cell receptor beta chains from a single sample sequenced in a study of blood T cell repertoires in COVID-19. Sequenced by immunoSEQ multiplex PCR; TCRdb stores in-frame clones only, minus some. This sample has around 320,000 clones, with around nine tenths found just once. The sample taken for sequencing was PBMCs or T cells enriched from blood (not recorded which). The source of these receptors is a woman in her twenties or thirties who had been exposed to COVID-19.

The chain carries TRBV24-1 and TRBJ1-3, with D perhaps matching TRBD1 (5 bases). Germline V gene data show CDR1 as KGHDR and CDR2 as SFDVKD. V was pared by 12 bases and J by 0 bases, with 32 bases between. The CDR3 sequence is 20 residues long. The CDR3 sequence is CAPYPSGGRYPLASGNTIYF. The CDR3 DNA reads TGTGCCCCCTACCCCTCGGGGGGGAGGTACCCTCTGGCCTCTGGAAACACCATATATTTT.

CDR3 in amino acids: CASSLFAGGETQYF. In nucleotides, the CDR3 is TGTGCCAGCAGCTTATTCGCCGGGGGAGAGACCCAGTACTTC. V gene TRBV7-2 combines with J gene TRBJ2-5, with a possible D match to TRBD2 (6 bases). The CDR3 is 14 residues long. The germline gives CDR1 SGHTA, CDR2 FQGNSA. The germline V and J ends were trimmed by 2 bases and 4 bases, with 11 bases remaining between them.

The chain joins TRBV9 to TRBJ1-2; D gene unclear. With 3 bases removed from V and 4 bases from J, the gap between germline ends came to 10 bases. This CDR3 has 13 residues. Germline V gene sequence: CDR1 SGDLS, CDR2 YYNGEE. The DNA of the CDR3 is TGTGCCAGCAGCGGCATAGTGCCCTATGGCTACACCTTC. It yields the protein CASSGIVPYGYTF.

The CDR3 DNA follows: TGCGCCAGCAGCTACGGGAGCCAAGAGACCCAGTACTTC. Its protein product is CASSYGSQETQYF. The chain couples TRBV5-1 to TRBJ2-5, with D possibly TRBD2 on 6 matching bases. The CDR3 contains 13 residues. The germline CDR1 and CDR2 sequences are SGHRS and YFSETQ. The V end lost 3 bases, the J end lost 1 base, and 7 bases lay between the germline ends.

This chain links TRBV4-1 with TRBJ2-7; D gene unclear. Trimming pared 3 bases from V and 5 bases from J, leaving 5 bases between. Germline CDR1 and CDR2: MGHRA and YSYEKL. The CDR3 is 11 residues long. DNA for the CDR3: TGCGCCAGCAGCCAGGGCAACGAGCAGTACTTC. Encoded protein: CASSQGNEQYF.

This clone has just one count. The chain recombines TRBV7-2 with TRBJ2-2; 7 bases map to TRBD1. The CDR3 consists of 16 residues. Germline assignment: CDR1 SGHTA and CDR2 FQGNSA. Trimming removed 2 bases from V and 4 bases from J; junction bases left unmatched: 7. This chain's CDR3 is CASSLRRQGVTGELFF. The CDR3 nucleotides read TGTGCCAGCAGCTTAAGAAGACAGGGTGTCACCGGGGAGCTGTTTTTT. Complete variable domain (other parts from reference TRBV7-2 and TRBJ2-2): GAGVSQSPSNKVTEKGKDVELRCDPISGHTALYWYRQSLGQGLEFLIYFQGNSAPDKSGLPSDRFSAERTGGSVSTLTIQRTQQEDSAVYLCASSLRRQGVTGELFFGEGSRLTVL.

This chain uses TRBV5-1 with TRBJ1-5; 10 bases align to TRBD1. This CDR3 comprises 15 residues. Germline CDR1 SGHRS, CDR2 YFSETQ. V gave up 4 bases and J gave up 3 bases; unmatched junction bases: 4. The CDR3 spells CASSTGTGVNQPQHF. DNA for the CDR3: TGCGCCAGCAGCACCGGGACAGGGGTCAATCAGCCCCAGCATTTT.

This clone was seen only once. The CDR3 protein is CASSFSMTDTQYF. CDR3 DNA sequence: TGTGCCAGCAGCTTTAGTATGACAGATACGCAGTATTTT. The rearrangement links TRBV7-3 to TRBJ2-3; the D is unclear. Germline values: CDR1 SGHTA, CDR2 FQGTGA. Trimming cost V 3 bases and J 3 bases, with 7 bases left between them. The CDR3 runs 13 residues.

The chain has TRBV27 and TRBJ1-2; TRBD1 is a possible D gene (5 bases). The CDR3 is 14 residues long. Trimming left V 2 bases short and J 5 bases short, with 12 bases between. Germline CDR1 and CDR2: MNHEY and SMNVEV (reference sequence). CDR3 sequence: CASSLKPRGYGYTF. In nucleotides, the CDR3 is TGTGCCAGCAGTTTAAAGCCGCGGGGGTATGGCTACACCTTC.

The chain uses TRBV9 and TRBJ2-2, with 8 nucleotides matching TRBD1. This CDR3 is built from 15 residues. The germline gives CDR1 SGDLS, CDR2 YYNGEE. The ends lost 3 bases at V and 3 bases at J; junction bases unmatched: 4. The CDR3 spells CASSDRTGYTGELFF. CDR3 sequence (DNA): TGTGCCAGCAGCGACCGGACAGGGTACACCGGGGAGCTGTTTTTT.

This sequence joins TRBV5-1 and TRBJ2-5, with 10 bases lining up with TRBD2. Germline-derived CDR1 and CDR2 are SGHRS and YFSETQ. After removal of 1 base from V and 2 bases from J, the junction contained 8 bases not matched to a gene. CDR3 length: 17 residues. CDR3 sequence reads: CASSLNPTSGDQETQYF. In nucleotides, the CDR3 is TGCGCCAGCAGCTTGAATCCCACTAGCGGGGATCAAGAGACCCAGTACTTC.

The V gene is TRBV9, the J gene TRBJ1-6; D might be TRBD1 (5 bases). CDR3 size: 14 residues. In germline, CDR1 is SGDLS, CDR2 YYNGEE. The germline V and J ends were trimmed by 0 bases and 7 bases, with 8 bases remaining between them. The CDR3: CASSVEGMNSPLHF. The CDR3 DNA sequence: TGTGCCAGCAGCGTAGAGGGGATGAATTCACCCCTCCACTTT.

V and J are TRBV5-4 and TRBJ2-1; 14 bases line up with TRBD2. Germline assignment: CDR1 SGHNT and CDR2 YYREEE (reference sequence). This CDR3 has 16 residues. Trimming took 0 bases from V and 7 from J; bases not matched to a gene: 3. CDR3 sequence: CASSLEGTSGGNEQFF. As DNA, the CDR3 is TGTGCCAGCAGCTTGGAAGGGACTAGCGGGGGAAATGAGCAGTTCTTC.

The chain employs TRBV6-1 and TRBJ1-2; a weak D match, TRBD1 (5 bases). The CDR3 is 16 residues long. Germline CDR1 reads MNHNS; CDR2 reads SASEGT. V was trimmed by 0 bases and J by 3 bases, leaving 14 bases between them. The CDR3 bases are TGTGCCAGCAGTGAAGCGCGTGTAGGGGCGTACTATGGCTACACCTTC. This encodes CASSEARVGAYYGYTF.

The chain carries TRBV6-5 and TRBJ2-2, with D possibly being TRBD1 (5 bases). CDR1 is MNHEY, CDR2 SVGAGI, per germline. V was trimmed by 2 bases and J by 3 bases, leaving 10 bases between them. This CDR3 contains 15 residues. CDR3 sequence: CASSYQDSYTGELFF. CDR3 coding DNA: TGTGCCAGCAGTTACCAAGACAGCTACACCGGGGAGCTGTTTTTT.